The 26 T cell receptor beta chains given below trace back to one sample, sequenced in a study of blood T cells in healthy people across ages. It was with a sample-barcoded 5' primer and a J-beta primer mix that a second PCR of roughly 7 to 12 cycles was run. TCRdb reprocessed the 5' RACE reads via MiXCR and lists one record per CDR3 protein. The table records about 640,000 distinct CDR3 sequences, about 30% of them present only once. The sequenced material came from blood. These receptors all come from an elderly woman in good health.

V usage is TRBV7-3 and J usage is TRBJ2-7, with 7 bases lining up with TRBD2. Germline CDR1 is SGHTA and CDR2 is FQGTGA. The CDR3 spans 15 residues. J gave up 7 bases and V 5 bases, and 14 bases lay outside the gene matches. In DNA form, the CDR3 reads TGTGCCAGCAGCCTAAGCGGGGCCTCCTACAATGAGCAGTACTTC. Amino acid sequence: CASSLSGASYNEQYF.

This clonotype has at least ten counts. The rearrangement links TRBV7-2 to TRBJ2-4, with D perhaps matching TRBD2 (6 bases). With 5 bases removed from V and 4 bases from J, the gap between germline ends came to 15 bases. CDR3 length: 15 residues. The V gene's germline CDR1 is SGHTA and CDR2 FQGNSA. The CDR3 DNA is TGTGCCAGCAGCCCCGGAGGGATCCAAAAAAACATTCAGTACTTC. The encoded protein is CASSPGGIQKNIQYF.

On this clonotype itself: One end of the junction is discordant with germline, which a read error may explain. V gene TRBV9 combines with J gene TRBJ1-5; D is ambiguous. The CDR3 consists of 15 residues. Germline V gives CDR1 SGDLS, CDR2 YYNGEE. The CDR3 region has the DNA TGTGCCAGCAGCCTCACAGTGGGGAGCAGTCAGCCCCAGCATTTT. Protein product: CASSLTVGSSQPQHF.

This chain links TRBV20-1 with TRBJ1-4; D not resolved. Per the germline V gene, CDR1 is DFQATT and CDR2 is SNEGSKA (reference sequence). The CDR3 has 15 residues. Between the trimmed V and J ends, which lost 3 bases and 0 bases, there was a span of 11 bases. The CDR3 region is CSASIFGSTNEKLFF. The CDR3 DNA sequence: TGCAGTGCTAGTATCTTCGGTTCAACTAATGAAAAACTGTTTTTT.

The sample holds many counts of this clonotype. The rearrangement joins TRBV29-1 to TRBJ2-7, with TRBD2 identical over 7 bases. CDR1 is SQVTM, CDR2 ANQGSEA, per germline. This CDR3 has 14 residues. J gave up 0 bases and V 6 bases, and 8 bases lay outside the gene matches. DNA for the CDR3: TGCAGCGTGGGAGGGACGTTAAGCTCCTACGAGCAGTACTTC. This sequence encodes CSVGGTLSSYEQYF.

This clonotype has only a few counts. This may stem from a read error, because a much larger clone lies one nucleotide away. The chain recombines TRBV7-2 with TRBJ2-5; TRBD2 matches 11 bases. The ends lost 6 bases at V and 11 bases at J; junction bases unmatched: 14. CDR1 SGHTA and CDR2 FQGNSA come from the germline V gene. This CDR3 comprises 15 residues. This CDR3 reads CASRSPSGGPNEQYF. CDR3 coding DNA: TGTGCCAGCAGATCGCCTAGCGGGGGGCCCAATGAGCAGTACTTC.

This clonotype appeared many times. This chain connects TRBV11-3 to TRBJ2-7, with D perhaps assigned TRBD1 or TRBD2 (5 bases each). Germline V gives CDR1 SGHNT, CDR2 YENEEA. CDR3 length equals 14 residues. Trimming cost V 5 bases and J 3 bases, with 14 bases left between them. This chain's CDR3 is CASSAHGGNYEQYF. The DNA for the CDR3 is TGTGCCAGCAGCGCACATGGGGGAAACTACGAGCAGTACTTC.

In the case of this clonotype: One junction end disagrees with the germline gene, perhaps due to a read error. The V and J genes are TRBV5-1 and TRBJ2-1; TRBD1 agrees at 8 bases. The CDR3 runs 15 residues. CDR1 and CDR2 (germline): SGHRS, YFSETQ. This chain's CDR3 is CAGSSDREKFNEQFF. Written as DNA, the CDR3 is TGCGCCGGCAGCTCGGACAGGGAGAAATTCAATGAGCAGTTCTTC.

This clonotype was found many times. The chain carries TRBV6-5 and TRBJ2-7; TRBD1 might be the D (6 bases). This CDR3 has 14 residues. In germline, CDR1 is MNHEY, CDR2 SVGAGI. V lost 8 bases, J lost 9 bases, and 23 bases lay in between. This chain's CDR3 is CASQGTADGKGQYF. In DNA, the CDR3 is TGTGCCAGCCAGGGGACGGCTGATGGGAAGGGGCAGTACTTC.

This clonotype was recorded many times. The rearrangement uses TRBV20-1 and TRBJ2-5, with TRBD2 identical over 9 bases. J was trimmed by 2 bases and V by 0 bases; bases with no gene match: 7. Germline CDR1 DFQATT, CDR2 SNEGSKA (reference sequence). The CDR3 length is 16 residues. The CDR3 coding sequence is TGCAGTGCTAGAGACGCGCGGGGGGGTCTTCAAGAGACCCAGTACTTC. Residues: CSARDARGGLQETQYF.

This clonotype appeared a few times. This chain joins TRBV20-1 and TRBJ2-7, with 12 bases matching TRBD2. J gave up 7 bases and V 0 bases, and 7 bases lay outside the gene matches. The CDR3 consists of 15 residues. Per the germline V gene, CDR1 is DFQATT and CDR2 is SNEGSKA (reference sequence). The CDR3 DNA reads TGCAGTGCTAGAGATACAACTAGCGGGGGGCCTGAGCAGTACTTC. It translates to CSARDTTSGGPEQYF.

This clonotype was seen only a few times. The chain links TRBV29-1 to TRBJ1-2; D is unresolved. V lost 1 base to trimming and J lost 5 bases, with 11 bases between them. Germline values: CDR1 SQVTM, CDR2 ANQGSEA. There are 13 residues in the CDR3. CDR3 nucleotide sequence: TGCAGCGTTGAAGTTAGGGAGCGGTATGGCTACACCTTC. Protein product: CSVEVRERYGYTF.

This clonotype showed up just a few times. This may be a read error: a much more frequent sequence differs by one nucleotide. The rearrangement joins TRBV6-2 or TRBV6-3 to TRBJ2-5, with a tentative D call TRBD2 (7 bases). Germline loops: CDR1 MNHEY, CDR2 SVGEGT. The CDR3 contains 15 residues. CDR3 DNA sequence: TGTACCAGCAGACCCCGGACTAGGGGGCAAGAGACCCAGTACTTC. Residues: CTSRPRTRGQETQYF.

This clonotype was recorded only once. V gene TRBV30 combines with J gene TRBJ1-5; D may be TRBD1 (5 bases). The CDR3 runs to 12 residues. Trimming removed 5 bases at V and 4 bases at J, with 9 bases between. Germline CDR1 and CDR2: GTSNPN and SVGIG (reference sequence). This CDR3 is CAWDRGNQPQHF. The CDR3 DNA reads TGTGCCTGGGACCGGGGGAATCAGCCCCAGCATTTT.

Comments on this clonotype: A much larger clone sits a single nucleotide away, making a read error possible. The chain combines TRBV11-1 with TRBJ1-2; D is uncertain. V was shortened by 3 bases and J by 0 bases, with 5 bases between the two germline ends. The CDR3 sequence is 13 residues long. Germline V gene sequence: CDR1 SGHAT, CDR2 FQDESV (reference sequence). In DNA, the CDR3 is TGTGCCAGCAGCTTCGCAGCTAACTATGGCTACACCTTC. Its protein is CASSFAANYGYTF.

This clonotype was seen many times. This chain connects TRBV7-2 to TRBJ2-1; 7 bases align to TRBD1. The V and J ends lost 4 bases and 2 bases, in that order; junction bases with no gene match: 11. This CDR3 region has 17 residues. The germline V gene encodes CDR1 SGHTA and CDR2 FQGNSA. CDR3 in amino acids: CASSSQTGFRTYNEQFF. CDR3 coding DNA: TGTGCCAGCAGCTCCCAGACAGGGTTTAGGACCTACAATGAGCAGTTCTTC.

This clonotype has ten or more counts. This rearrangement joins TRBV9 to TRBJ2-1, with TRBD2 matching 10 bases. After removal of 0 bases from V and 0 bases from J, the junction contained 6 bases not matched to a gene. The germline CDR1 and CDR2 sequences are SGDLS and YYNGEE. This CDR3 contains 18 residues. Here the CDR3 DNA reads TGTGCCAGCAGCGTAGGACTAGCGGGTTATAGCTCCTACAATGAGCAGTTCTTC. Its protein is CASSVGLAGYSSYNEQFF.

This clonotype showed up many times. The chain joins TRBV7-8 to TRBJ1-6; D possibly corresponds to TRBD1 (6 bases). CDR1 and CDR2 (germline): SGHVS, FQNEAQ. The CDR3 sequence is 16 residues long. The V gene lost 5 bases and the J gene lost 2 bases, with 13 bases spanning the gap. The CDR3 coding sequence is TGTGCCAGCAGCGTGCACAGGGAGACCTATAATTCACCCCTCCACTTT. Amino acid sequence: CASSVHRETYNSPLHF.

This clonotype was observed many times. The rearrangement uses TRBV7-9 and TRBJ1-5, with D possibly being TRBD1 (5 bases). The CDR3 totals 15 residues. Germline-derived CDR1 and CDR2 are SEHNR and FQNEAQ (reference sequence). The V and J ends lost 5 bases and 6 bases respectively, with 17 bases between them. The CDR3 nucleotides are TGTGCCAGCAGCCGCGGGATCCGGGGCGGTCAGCCCCAGCATTTT. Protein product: CASSRGIRGGQPQHF.

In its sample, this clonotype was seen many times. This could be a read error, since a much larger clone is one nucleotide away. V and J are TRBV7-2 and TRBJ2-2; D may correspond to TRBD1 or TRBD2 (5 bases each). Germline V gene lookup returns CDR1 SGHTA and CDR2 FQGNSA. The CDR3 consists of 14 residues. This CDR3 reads CASSFAGLTGERFF. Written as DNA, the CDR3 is TGTGCCAGCAGCTTTGCAGGGCTCACCGGGGAGCGGTTTTTT.

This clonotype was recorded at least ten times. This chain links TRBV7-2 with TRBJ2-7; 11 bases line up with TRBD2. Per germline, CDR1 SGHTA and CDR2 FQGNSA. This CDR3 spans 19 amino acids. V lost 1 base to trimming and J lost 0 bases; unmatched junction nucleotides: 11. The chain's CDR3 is CASSLGGLAGGVSSYEQYF. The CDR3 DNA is TGTGCCAGCAGCTTAGGGGGTCTAGCGGGGGGCGTCAGCTCCTACGAGCAGTACTTC.

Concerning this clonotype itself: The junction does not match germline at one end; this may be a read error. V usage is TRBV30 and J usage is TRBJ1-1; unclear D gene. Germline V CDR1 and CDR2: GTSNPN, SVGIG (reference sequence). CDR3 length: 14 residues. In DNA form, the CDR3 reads TGTGCCTGGAATTTTTACGGTGGGAACACTGCAGCTTTCTTT. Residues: CAWNFYGGNTAAFF.

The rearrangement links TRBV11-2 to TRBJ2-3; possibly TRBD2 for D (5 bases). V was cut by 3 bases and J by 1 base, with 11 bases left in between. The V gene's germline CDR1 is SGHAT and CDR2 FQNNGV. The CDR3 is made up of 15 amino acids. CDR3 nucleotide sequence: TGTGCCAGCAGCTTTGCCGGCGGGCGCACAGATACGCAGTATTTT. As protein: CASSFAGGRTDTQYF.

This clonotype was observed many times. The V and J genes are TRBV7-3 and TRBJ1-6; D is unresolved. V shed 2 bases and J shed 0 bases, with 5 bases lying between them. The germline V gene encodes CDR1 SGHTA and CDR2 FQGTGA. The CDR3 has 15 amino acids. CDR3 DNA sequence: TGTGCCAGCAGCTTAGAGGGCTCCTATAATTCACCCCTCCACTTT. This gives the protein CASSLEGSYNSPLHF.

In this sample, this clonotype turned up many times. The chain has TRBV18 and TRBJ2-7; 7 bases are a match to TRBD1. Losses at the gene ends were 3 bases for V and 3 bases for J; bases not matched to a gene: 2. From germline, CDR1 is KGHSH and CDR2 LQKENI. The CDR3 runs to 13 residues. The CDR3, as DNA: TGTGCCAGCTCACCGGGACAGAGCTACGAGCAGTACTTC. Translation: CASSPGQSYEQYF.

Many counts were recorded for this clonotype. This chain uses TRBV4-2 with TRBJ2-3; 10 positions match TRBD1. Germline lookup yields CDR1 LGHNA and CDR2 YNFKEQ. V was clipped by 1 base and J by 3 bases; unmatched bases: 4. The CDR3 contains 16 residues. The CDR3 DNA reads TGTGCCAGCAGCCAAGGGGCGGGACAGGGGACAGATACGCAGTATTTT. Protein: CASSQGAGQGTDTQYF.